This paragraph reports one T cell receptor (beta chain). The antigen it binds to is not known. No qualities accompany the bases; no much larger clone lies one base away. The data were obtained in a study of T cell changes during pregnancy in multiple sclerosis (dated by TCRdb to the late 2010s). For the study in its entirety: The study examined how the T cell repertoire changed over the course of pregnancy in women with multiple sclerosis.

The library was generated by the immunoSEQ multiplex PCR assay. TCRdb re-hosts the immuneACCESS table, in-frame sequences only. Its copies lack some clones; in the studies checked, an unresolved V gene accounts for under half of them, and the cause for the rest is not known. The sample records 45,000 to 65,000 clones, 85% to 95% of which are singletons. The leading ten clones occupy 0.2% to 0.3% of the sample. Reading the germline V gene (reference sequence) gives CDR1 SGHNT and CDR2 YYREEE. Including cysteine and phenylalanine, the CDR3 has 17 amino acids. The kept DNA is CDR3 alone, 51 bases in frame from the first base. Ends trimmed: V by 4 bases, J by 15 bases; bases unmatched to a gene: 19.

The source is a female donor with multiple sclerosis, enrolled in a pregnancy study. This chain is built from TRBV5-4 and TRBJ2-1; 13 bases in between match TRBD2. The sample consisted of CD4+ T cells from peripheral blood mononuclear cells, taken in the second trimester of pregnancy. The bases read TGTGCCAGCAGCCTGCCCCTACTAGCGGGGGGGCCCAAGGTGTTGTTCTTC. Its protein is CASSLPLLAGGPKVLFF.